This TCR beta chain was documented in a study of T cells in Graves' hyperthyroidism and ophthalmopathy. Study observations and caveats: Prediction of ophthalmopathy progression came a median roughly 6.6 months pre-onset.

In its sample, this clonotype was seen many times. What it binds is unknown. The CDR3 sequence is 15 residues long. Trimming removed 5 bases from V and 3 bases from J; junction bases left unmatched: 9. The germline CDR1 and CDR2 sequences are MNHEY and SVGEGT. Amplified regions were TCR beta CDR3 sequences from RNA transcripts. HTBI primers were the set used in a first-round RT-PCR of the TCR CDR3. Via MiXCR, TCRdb re-called the multiplex PCR reads, giving one row per CDR3 protein. Of about 610,000 distinct CDR3 sequences listed, approximately 14% were seen once; the top ten hold around 4.5%. Disease duration was under 3 months in the ophthalmopathy patients, who also had a Clinical Activity Score of at least 3 and a NOSPECS grade of at least 4. Out of approximately 9.9 ml of fresh peripheral blood came the PBMCs.

This receptor was identified in a woman aged 40 to 50 with Graves' ophthalmopathy. The rearrangement uses TRBV6-2 or TRBV6-3 and TRBJ2-7; 8 bases map to TRBD2. The sample taken for sequencing was blood. In DNA, the CDR3 is TGTGCCAGCAGTCCATTGGTCGGGAGGGGCTACGAGCAGTACTTC. This codes for CASSPLVGRGYEQYF.